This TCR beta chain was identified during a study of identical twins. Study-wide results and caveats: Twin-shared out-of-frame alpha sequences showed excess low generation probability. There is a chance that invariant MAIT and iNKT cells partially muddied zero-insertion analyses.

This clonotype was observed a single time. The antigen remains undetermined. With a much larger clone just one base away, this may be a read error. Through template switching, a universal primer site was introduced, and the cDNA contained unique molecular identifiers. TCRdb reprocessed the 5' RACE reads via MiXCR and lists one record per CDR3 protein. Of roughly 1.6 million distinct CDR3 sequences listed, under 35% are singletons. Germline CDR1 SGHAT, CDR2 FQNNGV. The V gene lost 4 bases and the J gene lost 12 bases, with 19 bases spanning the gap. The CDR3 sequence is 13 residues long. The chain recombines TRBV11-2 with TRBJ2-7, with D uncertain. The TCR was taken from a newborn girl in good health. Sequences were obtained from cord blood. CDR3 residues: CASSSRTENIRYF. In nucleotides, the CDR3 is TGTGCCAGCAGCTCTCGGACGGAAAACATTCGGTACTTC.